One and the same sample provided the 19 T cell receptor beta chains below, sequenced in a study of shared clonotypes between healthy human individuals. Here immunoSEQ multiplex PCR was the method, and the copy in TCRdb shows in-frame clones only, minus some. The sample has about 1 million clones; under 80% are singletons. The specimen was memory CD4+ T cells sorted from blood. Subset defined: CD45RA-negative fraction. The origin of the receptors is a young man in good health.

The genes are TRBV10-1 and TRBJ2-2; 7 nucleotides agree with TRBD1. Germline CDR1 is WNHNN and CDR2 is SYGVQD (reference sequence). With V trimmed by 6 bases and J by 5 bases, 3 bases remained unmatched. CDR3 length: 13 amino acids. Here the CDR3 reads CASSLTGTGELFF. DNA for the CDR3: TGCGCCAGCAGCTTGACAGGGACCGGGGAGCTGTTTTTT.

The chain has TRBV11-2 and TRBJ2-5; a possible D gene is TRBD2 (5 bases). This CDR3 has 17 amino acids. Germline V CDR1 and CDR2: SGHAT, FQNNGV. V was clipped by 5 bases and J by 2 bases, with 21 bases between them. Here the CDR3 reads CASSPWTMEVTQETQYF. CDR3 DNA: TGTGCCAGCAGCCCTTGGACGATGGAGGTAACACAAGAGACCCAGTACTTC. The full variable domain, rest sourced from reference TRBV11-2 and TRBJ2-5, is EAGVAQSPRYKIIEKRQSVAFWCNPISGHATLYWYQQILGQGPKLLIQFQNNGVVDDSQLPKDRFSAERLKGVDSTLKIQPAKLEDSAVYLCASSPWTMEVTQETQYFGPGTRLLVL.

The CDR3: CAIRGGQNTGELFF. The CDR3 nucleotides are TGTGCCATCAGGGGTGGCCAGAACACCGGGGAGCTGTTTTTT. The chain employs TRBV10-3 and TRBJ2-2; unclear D gene. The V end lost 6 bases, the J end lost 1 base, and 9 bases lay between the germline ends. The CDR3 covers 14 residues. Germline CDR1 is ENHRY and CDR2 is SYGVKD.

The genes are TRBV4-1 and TRBJ2-2, with TRBD2 identical over 7 bases. This CDR3 region has 15 residues. The V gene end was trimmed by 6 bases and the J gene end by 9 bases; junction bases not matched to a gene: 13. The V gene's germline CDR1 is MGHRA and CDR2 YSYEKL. The CDR3 sequence: CASSGTGGMIRELFF. The CDR3 bases are TGCGCCAGCAGTGGTACGGGAGGTATGATACGGGAGCTGTTTTTT.

In its sample, this clone was seen once. The J gene is TRBJ1-2, the V gene TRBV5-6; possibly TRBD1 for D (5 bases). Per germline, CDR1 SGHDT and CDR2 YYEEEE. The CDR3 is 13 residues long. V was clipped by 0 bases and J by 12 bases, with 15 bases between them. CDR3 nucleotide sequence: TGTGCCAGCAGCTTGGCCGGGGGAGGGGTTCACACCTTC. Amino acids: CASSLAGGGVHTF.

Worth noting for this clone: The sample carries other DNA sequences with the same CDR3. V usage is TRBV7-2 and J usage is TRBJ2-7; D not certain. Germline V lookup: CDR1 SGHTA, CDR2 FQGNSA. V was pared by 2 bases and J by 6 bases, with 5 bases between. The CDR3 has 11 amino acids. The CDR3 here is CASSLMSEQYF. Here the CDR3 DNA reads TGTGCCAGCAGCTTAATGAGCGAGCAGTACTTC.

The chain combines TRBV27 with TRBJ2-1; 10 bases are a match to TRBD2. Trimming cost V 0 bases and J 4 bases; bases outside gene matches: 3. CDR3 size: 16 residues. From germline, CDR1 is MNHEY and CDR2 SMNVEV (reference sequence). Written as DNA, the CDR3 is TGTGCCAGCAGTTTATCGGGGACTAGCGTATACAATGAGCAGTTCTTC. Encoded protein: CASSLSGTSVYNEQFF.

This clone was detected only a few times. Other DNA sequences in this specimen translate into the identical CDR3. The chain combines TRBV6-1 with TRBJ1-2; D is uncertain. The CDR3 length is 12 residues. Germline CDR1 MNHNS, CDR2 SASEGT. V gave up 1 base and J gave up 4 bases, with 4 bases separating them. The CDR3 DNA is TGTGCCAGCAGTGAAGGAGCCTATGGCTACACCTTC. Protein: CASSEGAYGYTF.

This clone was counted once. The genes are TRBV9 and TRBJ2-1; 7 positions match TRBD2. Trimming removed 4 bases from V and 4 bases from J; junction bases left unmatched: 5. Germline CDR1 SGDLS, CDR2 YYNGEE. CDR3 length: 14 residues. In DNA, the CDR3 is TGTGCCAGCAGCCCGTGGGGGGGTTACAATGAGCAGTTCTTC. It yields the protein CASSPWGGYNEQFF.

The V gene is TRBV4-3, the J gene TRBJ2-1, with D maybe TRBD1 (6 bases). The germline gives CDR1 LGHNA, CDR2 YSLEER. V shed 0 bases and J shed 7 bases, with 19 bases lying between them. The CDR3 consists of 17 residues. The CDR3 DNA sequence: TGCGCCAGCAGCCAAGATGGTAGCCAGGGGATAAGGAATGAGCAGTTCTTC. Encoded protein: CASSQDGSQGIRNEQFF.

This clone was detected only a few times. Other DNA variants within this sample encode the same CDR3. This chain connects TRBV5-4 to TRBJ1-6, with no clear D. Germline V gene sequence: CDR1 SGHNT, CDR2 YYREEE (reference sequence). CDR3 length: 13 residues. Trimming took off 0 bases at V and 9 bases at J, with 7 bases between the two ends. DNA of the CDR3: TGTGCCAGCAGCTTGGATCGGGGTTCACCCCTCCACTTT. This gives the protein CASSLDRGSPLHF.

This chain links TRBV30 with TRBJ2-7; D might be TRBD2 (5 bases). Germline assignment: CDR1 GTSNPN and CDR2 SVGIG (reference sequence). CDR3 length: 14 amino acids. With 3 bases removed from V and 0 bases from J, the gap between germline ends came to 12 bases. The CDR3 spells CAWRKASISYEQYF. As DNA, the CDR3 is TGTGCCTGGAGGAAGGCTAGCATCTCCTACGAGCAGTACTTC. Combining the CDR3 with reference TRBV30 and TRBJ2-7 gives the whole variable domain SQTIHQWPATLVQPVGSPLSLECTVEGTSNPNLYWYRQAAGRGLQLLFYSVGIGQISSEVPQNLSASRPQDRQFILSSKKLLLSDSGFYLCAWRKASISYEQYFGPGTRLTVT.

V and J are TRBV5-4 and TRBJ2-3; 7 nucleotides match TRBD1. Trimming removed 3 bases from V and 0 bases from J; junction bases left unmatched: 10. This CDR3 has 17 amino acids. Germline lookup yields CDR1 SGHNT and CDR2 YYREEE (reference sequence). The CDR3: CASSWPGQRTSTDTQYF. Written as DNA, the CDR3 is TGTGCCAGCAGCTGGCCGGGACAGCGGACTAGCACAGATACGCAGTATTTT.

This clone was seen a single time. The gene calls are TRBV2 and TRBJ2-3, with D uncertain. Looked up from germline, CDR1 is SNHLY and CDR2 is FYNNEI. CDR3 length equals 14 residues. V lost 4 bases and J 3 bases, leaving 11 bases between the germline ends. The CDR3: CASSASKRTDTQYF. CDR3 coding DNA: TGTGCCAGCAGTGCGTCGAAACGGACAGATACGCAGTATTTT. The entire variable domain, with the rest obtained from reference TRBV2 and TRBJ2-3, is as follows: EPEVTQTPSHQVTQMGQEVILRCVPISNHLYFYWYRQILGQKVEFLVSFYNNEISEKSEIFDDQFSVERPDGSNFTLKIRSTKLEDSAMYFCASSASKRTDTQYFGPGTRLTVL.

J is TRBJ1-1 and V is TRBV5-3; no clear D. TRBV5-3 is designated an ORF whose function remains uncertain. The CDR3 runs to 17 residues. V was cut by 0 bases and J by 3 bases, with 18 bases left in between. The CDR3 protein is CARSLACTPPRDTEAFF. As DNA, the CDR3 is TGTGCCAGAAGCTTGGCCTGTACACCCCCTAGGGACACTGAAGCTTTCTTT.

In its sample, this clone was seen a few times. The genes are TRBV6-1 and TRBJ2-4; D is perhaps TRBD1 (5 bases). Germline V gene sequence: CDR1 MNHNS, CDR2 SASEGT. The CDR3 is 13 residues long. Between the trimmed V and J ends, which lost 6 bases and 6 bases, there was a span of 12 bases. CDR3 in DNA: TGTGCCAGCAGCCAAGACAGCTTAAACATTCAGTACTTC. Encoded protein: CASSQDSLNIQYF.

This clone was counted ten times or more. The V and J genes are TRBV12-5 and TRBJ1-1; D is undetermined. This CDR3 comprises 15 residues. Trimming left V 3 bases short and J 3 bases short, with 14 bases between. Germline-derived CDR1 and CDR2 are LGHNT and FRNRAP. The CDR3 nucleotides read TGTGCTAGTGGTTTCCACAGCAACGCGGACACTGAAGCTTTCTTT. Protein sequence: CASGFHSNADTEAFF.

The chain carries TRBV4-2 and TRBJ2-2, with D possibly matching TRBD1 (5 bases). The length of the CDR3 is 15 residues. The germline gives CDR1 LGHNA, CDR2 YNFKEQ. Trimming stripped 1 base from V and 4 bases from J, with 10 bases between. CDR3 loop: CASSQGQGLTGELFF. CDR3 DNA: TGTGCCAGCAGCCAAGGGCAGGGCCTCACCGGGGAGCTGTTTTTT.

Worth noting for this clone: The sample holds other DNA sequences that translate to the same CDR3. V usage is TRBV5-1 and J usage is TRBJ1-5, with D unclear. The germline CDR1 and CDR2 sequences are SGHRS and YFSETQ. This CDR3 has 13 residues. With 0 bases removed from V and 6 bases from J, the gap between germline ends came to 7 bases. For the CDR3, the DNA is TGCGCCAGCAGCTTGGAAGGGAGTCAGCCCCAGCATTTT. Its translation: CASSLEGSQPQHF.